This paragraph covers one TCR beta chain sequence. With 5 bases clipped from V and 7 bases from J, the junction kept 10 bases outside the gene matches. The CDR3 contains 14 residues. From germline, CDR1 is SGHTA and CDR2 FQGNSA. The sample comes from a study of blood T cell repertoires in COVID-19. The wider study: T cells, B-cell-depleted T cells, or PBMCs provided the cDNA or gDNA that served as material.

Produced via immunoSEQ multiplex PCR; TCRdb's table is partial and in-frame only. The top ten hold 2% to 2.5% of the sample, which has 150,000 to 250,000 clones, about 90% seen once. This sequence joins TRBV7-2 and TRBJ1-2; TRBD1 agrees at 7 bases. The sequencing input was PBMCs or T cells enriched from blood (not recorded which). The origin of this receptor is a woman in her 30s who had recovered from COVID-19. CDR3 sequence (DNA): TGTGCCAGCAGCCCCCGGGAGGGGGCGTTTGGCTACACCTTC. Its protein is CASSPREGAFGYTF. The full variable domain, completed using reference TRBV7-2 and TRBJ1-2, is GAGVSQSPSNKVTEKGKDVELRCDPISGHTALYWYRQSLGQGLEFLIYFQGNSAPDKSGLPSDRFSAERTGGSVSTLTIQRTQQEDSAVYLCASSPREGAFGYTFGSGTRLTVV.